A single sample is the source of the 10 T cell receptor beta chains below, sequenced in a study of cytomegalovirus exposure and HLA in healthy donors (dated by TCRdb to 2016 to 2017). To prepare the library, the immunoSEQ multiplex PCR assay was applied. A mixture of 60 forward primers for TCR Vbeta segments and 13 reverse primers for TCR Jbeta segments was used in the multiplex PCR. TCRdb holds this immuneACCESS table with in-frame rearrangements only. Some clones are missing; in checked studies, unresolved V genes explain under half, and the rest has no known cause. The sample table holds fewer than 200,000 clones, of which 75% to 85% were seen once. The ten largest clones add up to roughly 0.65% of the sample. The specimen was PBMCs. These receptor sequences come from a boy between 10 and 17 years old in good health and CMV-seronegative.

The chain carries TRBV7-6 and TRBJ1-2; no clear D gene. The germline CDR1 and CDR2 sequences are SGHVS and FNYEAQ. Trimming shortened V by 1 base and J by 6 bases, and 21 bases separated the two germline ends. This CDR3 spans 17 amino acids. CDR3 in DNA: TGTGCCAGCAGCTTAGGGCCCCAGAGAATATTACTAAATGGCTACACCTTC. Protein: CASSLGPQRILLNGYTF.

CDR3 nucleotides: TGTGCCAGTAGTAGCGGGGACGCGAACACCGGGGAGCTGTTTTTT. This gives the protein CASSSGDANTGELFF. The chain uses TRBV19 and TRBJ2-2, with D perhaps matching TRBD2 (6 bases). The CDR3 has 15 residues. CDR1 LNHDA and CDR2 SQIVND come from the germline V gene (reference sequence). Trimming cost V 4 bases and J 0 bases, with 9 bases left between them.

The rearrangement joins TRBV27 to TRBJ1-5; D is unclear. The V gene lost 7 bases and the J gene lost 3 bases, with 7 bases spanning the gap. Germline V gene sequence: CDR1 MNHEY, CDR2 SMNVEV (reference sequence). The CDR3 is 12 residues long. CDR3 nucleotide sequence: TGTGCCAGCACCTCCCCCAATCAGCCCCAGCATTTT. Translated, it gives CASTSPNQPQHF.

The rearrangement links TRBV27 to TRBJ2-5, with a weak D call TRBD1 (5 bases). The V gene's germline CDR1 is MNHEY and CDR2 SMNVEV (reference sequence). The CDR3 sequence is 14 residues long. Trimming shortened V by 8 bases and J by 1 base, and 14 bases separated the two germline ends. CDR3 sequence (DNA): TGTGCCAGCGCCGACCGGACACTCCAAGAGACCCAGTACTTC. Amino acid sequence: CASADRTLQETQYF.

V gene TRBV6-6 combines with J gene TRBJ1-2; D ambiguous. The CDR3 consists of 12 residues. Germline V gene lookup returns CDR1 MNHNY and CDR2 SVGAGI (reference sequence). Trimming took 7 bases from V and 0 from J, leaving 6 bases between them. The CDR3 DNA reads TGTGCCAGCAACCTAGCTAACTATGGCTACACCTTC. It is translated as CASNLANYGYTF.

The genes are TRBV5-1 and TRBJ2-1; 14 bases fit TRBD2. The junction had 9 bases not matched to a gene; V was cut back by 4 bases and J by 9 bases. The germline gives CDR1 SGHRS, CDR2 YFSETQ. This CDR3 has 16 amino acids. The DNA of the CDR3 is TGCGCCAGCAGCATCGAGGGACTAGCGGGAGCGGGTGAGCAGTTCTTC. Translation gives CASSIEGLAGAGEQFF.

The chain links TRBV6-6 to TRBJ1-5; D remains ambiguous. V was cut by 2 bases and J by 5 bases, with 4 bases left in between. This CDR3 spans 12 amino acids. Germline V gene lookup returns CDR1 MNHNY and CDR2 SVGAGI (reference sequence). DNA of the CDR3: TGTGCCAGCAGTTACAGCGATCAGCCCCAGCATTTT. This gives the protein CASSYSDQPQHF.

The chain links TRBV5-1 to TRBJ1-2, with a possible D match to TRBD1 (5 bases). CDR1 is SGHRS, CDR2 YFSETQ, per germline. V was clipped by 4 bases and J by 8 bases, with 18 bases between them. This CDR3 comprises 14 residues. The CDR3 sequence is CASSGTQGLRGYTF. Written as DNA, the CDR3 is TGCGCCAGCAGCGGAACCCAGGGTTTAAGGGGCTACACCTTC.

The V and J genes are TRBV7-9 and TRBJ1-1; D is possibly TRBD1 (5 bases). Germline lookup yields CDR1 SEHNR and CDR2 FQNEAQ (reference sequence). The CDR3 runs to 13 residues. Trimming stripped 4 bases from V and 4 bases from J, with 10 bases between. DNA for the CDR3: TGTGCCAGCAGCTCCTATACAGGCACTGAAGCTTTCTTT. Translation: CASSSYTGTEAFF.

The DNA of the CDR3 is TGTGCCAGCAGTTACCCGACAGGGAATCAGCCCCAGCATTTT. This codes for CASSYPTGNQPQHF. This chain uses TRBV6-9 with TRBJ1-5; TRBD1 aligns across 7 bases. Losses at the gene ends were 3 bases for V and 4 bases for J; bases not matched to a gene: 3. The CDR3 covers 14 residues. The germline V gene encodes CDR1 MNHGY and CDR2 SVAAGI.